This TCR beta chain was sequenced for a study of glioma-infiltrating T cells after dendritic cell vaccination. At the level of the study: Patients had newly diagnosed or recurrent glioblastoma and received dendritic cell vaccines. Study results and limitations: Survival was not directly related to TCR clonality in these patients.

The germline V gene encodes CDR1 MNHEY and CDR2 SVGAGI. Trimming removed 5 bases from V and 13 bases from J; junction bases left unmatched: 4. The CDR3 runs 11 residues. Note on this clone: Its target is unknown.

Input was approximately 2.1 ug genomic DNA, or all available if less. Profiled with immunoSEQ multiplex PCR; TCRdb holds only in-frame clones, not every one. The sample records about 110,000 clones, 90% being singletons. Time point reported: after dendritic cell vaccination, including at tumor progression/relapse. The chain employs TRBV6-5 and TRBJ2-1; 8 bases are shared with TRBD1. The sequence came from a human donor with glioblastoma. The source material was blood, sampled after dendritic cell vaccination. The CDR3, as DNA: TGTGCCAGCAGTCGCGGACAGGGCCAGTTCTTC. Protein product: CASSRGQGQFF.